Listed below are T cell receptor beta chains from one sample, sequenced in a study of technical replicates of blood from a few donors. TCRdb keeps only in-frame clones here, not all; method: immunoSEQ multiplex PCR. The sample consists of 74,000 or so clones, about 96% of them appearing once. Sequenced sample: T cells isolated from PBMCs. Source of these receptors: a human donor in good health. Both conserved end residues are part of each CDR3. A D gene is named only where the DNA matches it firmly. Not every row has a clone size; where given, it reads once, few, many or a size class.

TRBJ2-7	.	.	TRBV30	TGTGCCTGGAGTGATTCCGGTCCCGCCTACGAGCAGTACTTC	CAWSDSGPAYEQYF
TRBJ1-1	TRBD1	.	TRBV7-6	TGTGCCAGCAGCTTTTCGGACAGGGCAAACACTGAAGCTTTCTTT	CASSFSDRANTEAFF
TRBJ2-7	.	.	TRBV7-2	TGTGCCAGCAGCTTCCGGGAATCCTCCTACGAGCAGTACTTC	CASSFRESSYEQYF
TRBJ1-1	.	once	TRBV28	TGTGCCAGCAGTTTAACGGGAGGGGTGAACACTGAAGCTTTCTTT	CASSLTGGVNTEAFF
TRBJ2-3	TRBD1	.	TRBV5-4	TGTGCCAGCAGCTCCTCGGGACAGAGCACAGATACGCAGTATTTT	CASSSSGQSTDTQYF
TRBJ1-1	.	.	TRBV10-3	TGTGCCACGGGAACGAACACTGAAGCTTTCTTT	CATGTNTEAFF
TRBJ1-1	.	.	TRBV19	TGTGCCAGCCGACCTCAGGGGAACACTGAAGCTTTCTTT	CASRPQGNTEAFF
TRBJ1-1	.	.	TRBV5-1	TGCGCCAGCAGCTTGGTTTCAGGGCTGACTGAAGCTTTCTTT	CASSLVSGLTEAFF
TRBJ2-1	TRBD2	.	TRBV10-3	TGTGCCATCAGCTCCGGGACTAGCGGGAGGGCGAATGAGCAGTTCTTC	CAISSGTSGRANEQFF
TRBJ2-7	.	.	TRBV9	TGTGCCAGCAGCGTTTCTAACGGCTACGAGCAGTACTTC	CASSVSNGYEQYF
TRBJ1-2	.	.	TRBV11-3	TGTGCCAGCAGCTTTGGAACAGGGCATGGCTACACCTTC	CASSFGTGHGYTF
TRBJ1-1	.	few	TRBV18	TGTGCCAGCTCACCTTGGGGCGCGGACACTGAAGCTTTCTTT	CASSPWGADTEAFF
TRBJ2-2	TRBD1	.	TRBV5-1	TGCGCCAGTACCGGGACAGGGATCACCGGGGAGCTGTTTTTT	CASTGTGITGELFF
TRBJ2-4	.	.	TRBV6-6	TGTGCCATCGGACAAGCCAAAAACATTCAGTACTTC	CAIGQAKNIQYF
TRBJ2-5	TRBD2	.	TRBV9	TGTGCCAGCAGCGTAAACGGGCGGGGGCAAGAGACCCAGTACTTC	CASSVNGRGQETQYF
TRBJ2-1	TRBD2	.	TRBV5-1	TGCGCCAGCATGTTAGCGGGAAATGAGCAGTTCTTC	CASMLAGNEQFF
TRBJ2-7	TRBD1	.	TRBV7-6	TGTGCCAGCAGCTTAGACAGGGGGTACTACGAGCAGTACTTC	CASSLDRGYYEQYF
TRBJ2-3	TRBD2	.	TRBV5-4	TGTGCCAGCAGCCTTAGACTAGCGGGGGCCGGCACAGATACGCAGTATTTT	CASSLRLAGAGTDTQYF
TRBJ2-7	TRBD1	once	TRBV5-1	TGCGCCAGCAGCGACCCCGGGACAGTGTACGAGCAGTACTTC	CASSDPGTVYEQYF
TRBJ2-7	.	.	TRBV29-1	TGCAGCGTTGTTCCGAACCCAACTACCTCCTACGAGCAGTACTTC	CSVVPNPTTSYEQYF
TRBJ2-1	.	.	TRBV6-5	TGTGCCAGCAGTTACTCTCACTATAGCTCCTACAATGAGCAGTTCTTC	CASSYSHYSSYNEQFF
TRBJ1-5	TRBD1	.	TRBV12-5	TGTGCTAGTGGTTTGGGGGAGGACAGGGGAAGGCAGCCCCAGCATTTT	CASGLGEDRGRQPQHF
TRBJ2-1	TRBD1	.	TRBV2	TGTGCCAGTGGAAAAGACAGGGTTTCGCACGATGAGCAGTTCTTC	CASGKDRVSHDEQFF
TRBJ2-7	TRBD2	.	TRBV5-1	TGCGCCAGCAGCCCCCCGGGTGTGGCGGGAGTTGCCTCCGAGCAGTACTTC	CASSPPGVAGVASEQYF
TRBJ1-2	.	.	TRBV7-9	TGTGCCAGCAGCTTAATCCTGGGGCAGGACTATGGCTACACCTTC	CASSLILGQDYGYTF
TRBJ1-2	TRBD1	.	TRBV5-4	TGTGCCAGCAGCGGACTCCGGGACAGGGGGCGCGGCTACACCTTC	CASSGLRDRGRGYTF
TRBJ2-3	.	.	TRBV6-5	TGTACGAGCCGGGGGACCACAGATACGCAGTATTTT	CTSRGTTDTQYF
TRBJ1-1	.	.	TRBV7-8	TGTGCCAGCAGCTTAGAAGACAGGACGCCGCAGGCTTTCTTT	CASSLEDRTPQAFF
TRBJ2-1	.	.	TRBV9	TGTGCCAGCAGCGTAGTTGGCAGGGGAATGGATGAGCAGTTCTTC	CASSVVGRGMDEQFF
TRBJ1-2	.	.	TRBV5-1	TGCGCCAGCAGCGAGACCAGGGGTTTTGGCTACACCTTC	CASSETRGFGYTF
TRBJ1-1	TRBD1	.	TRBV4-1	TGCGCCAGCAGGCCTACAGGGGGCAATGAAGCTTTCTTT	CASRPTGGNEAFF
TRBJ1-6	.	.	TRBV30	TGTGCCTGGAGTCCGGTCGCCTCCTATAATTCACCCCTCCACTTT	CAWSPVASYNSPLHF
TRBJ2-7	TRBD2	.	TRBV4-1	TGCGCCAGCAGCCAAGAAGGGACTAGCCCCTACGAGCAGTACTTC	CASSQEGTSPYEQYF
TRBJ2-2	.	.	TRBV19	TGTGCCAGTAGTATTGAGCGAGCCACCGGGGAGCTGTTTTTT	CASSIERATGELFF
TRBJ2-7	.	.	TRBV15	TGTGCCACCAGCAGAGATTCTTACGAGCAGTACTTC	CATSRDSYEQYF
TRBJ1-3	.	.	TRBV10-3	TGTGCCATCAGTGAGTCTGTCCAGGGAACCATATATTTT	CAISESVQGTIYF
TRBJ2-1	.	.	TRBV19	TGTGCCAGTAGTGAAACAGGGTTCTACAATGAGCAGTTCTTC	CASSETGFYNEQFF
TRBJ1-3	.	.	TRBV6-5	TGTGCCAGCAGTCCCAACTCTGGAAACACCATATATTTT	CASSPNSGNTIYF
TRBJ1-2	TRBD1	.	TRBV28	TGTGCCAGCAGCCAGGGACAGGGAAACTATGGCTACACCTTC	CASSQGQGNYGYTF
TRBJ1-2	.	.	TRBV25-1	TGTGCCAGCAGTTTCGGGACTAACTATGGCTACACCTTC	CASSFGTNYGYTF
TRBJ2-7	.	.	TRBV11-2	TGTGCCAGCAGCTTATACGGCCTCCTAGGCGAGCAGTACTTC	CASSLYGLLGEQYF
TRBJ2-1	TRBD2	once	TRBV11-2	TGTGCCAGCTCACTTGGGACTAGCGGGGGGAACGAGCAGTTCTTC	CASSLGTSGGNEQFF
TRBJ2-1	TRBD1	once	TRBV5-5	TGTGCCAGCAGCTTGGGGGCAGGGGGAGATGAGCAGTTCTTC	CASSLGAGGDEQFF
TRBJ1-1	TRBD1	.	TRBV4-2	TGTGCCAGCAGCCAAGACCTCCCGCGCCAGGGGGCGCGTACTGAAGCTTTCTTT	CASSQDLPRQGARTEAFF
TRBJ2-1	TRBD2	.	TRBV4-1	TGCGCCAGCAGCCAACCCAAACTGGGTAGCGGGTTTACTGATGAGCAGTTCTTC	CASSQPKLGSGFTDEQFF
TRBJ1-2	TRBD1	.	TRBV28	TGTGCCAGCAGCCCTCCGGGACAGAAGATTCTCTATGGCTACACCTTC	CASSPPGQKILYGYTF
TRBJ2-7	TRBD1	.	TRBV28	TGTGCCAGCAGTGGGGACAGGGGGCCGCCCTACGAGCAGTACTTC	CASSGDRGPPYEQYF
TRBJ2-7	TRBD1	.	TRBV10-3	TGTGCCATCAGTGGTCAGGGACAGGGGGCCTACGAGCAGTACTTC	CAISGQGQGAYEQYF
TRBJ2-3	TRBD1	.	TRBV4-1	TGCGCCAGCAGCCGCTGGGACAGCCCCACAGATACGCAGTATTTT	CASSRWDSPTDTQYF
TRBJ2-7	.	.	TRBV19	TGTGCCAGTAGTTTACAGGGAAGGTACGAGCAGTACTTC	CASSLQGRYEQYF
TRBJ2-2	.	.	TRBV7-8	TGTGCCAGCAGCTTATATTCGACAGGAAACACCGGGGAGCTGTTTTTT	CASSLYSTGNTGELFF
TRBJ1-1	TRBD1	once	TRBV5-5	TGTGCCAGCAGCTCGGACAGGGCTAACACTGAAGCTTTCTTT	CASSSDRANTEAFF
TRBJ1-1	.	.	TRBV7-9	TGTGCCAGCAGCTTAGGGACAGTCACTGAAGCTTTCTTT	CASSLGTVTEAFF